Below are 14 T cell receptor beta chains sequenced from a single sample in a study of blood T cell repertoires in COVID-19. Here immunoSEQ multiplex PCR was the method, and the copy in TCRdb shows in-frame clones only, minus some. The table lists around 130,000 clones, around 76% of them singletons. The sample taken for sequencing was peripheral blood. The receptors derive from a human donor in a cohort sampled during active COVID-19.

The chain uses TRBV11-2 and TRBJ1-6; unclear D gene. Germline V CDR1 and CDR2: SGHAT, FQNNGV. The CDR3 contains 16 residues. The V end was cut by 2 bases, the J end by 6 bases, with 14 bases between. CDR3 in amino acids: CASSLSRASGNSPLHF. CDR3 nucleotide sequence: TGTGCCAGCAGCTTATCGAGGGCGTCGGGTAATTCACCCCTCCACTTT. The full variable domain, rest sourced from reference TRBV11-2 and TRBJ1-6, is EAGVAQSPRYKIIEKRQSVAFWCNPISGHATLYWYQQILGQGPKLLIQFQNNGVVDDSQLPKDRFSAERLKGVDSTLKIQPAKLEDSAVYLCASSLSRASGNSPLHFGNGTRLTVT.

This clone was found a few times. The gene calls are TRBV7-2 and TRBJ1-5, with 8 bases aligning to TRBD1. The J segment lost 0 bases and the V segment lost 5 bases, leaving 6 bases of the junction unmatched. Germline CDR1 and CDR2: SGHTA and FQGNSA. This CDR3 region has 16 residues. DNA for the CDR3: TGTGCCAGCAGCACACAGGGGGTTCTTAGCAATCAGCCCCAGCATTTT. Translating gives CASSTQGVLSNQPQHF.

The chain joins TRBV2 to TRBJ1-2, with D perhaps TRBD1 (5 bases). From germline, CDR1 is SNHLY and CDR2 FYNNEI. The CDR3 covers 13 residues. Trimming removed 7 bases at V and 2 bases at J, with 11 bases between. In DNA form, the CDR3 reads TGTGCCAGCACCCCTCAGGGAAACTATGGCTACACCTTC. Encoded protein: CASTPQGNYGYTF. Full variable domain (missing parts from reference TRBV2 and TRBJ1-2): EPEVTQTPSHQVTQMGQEVILRCVPISNHLYFYWYRQILGQKVEFLVSFYNNEISEKSEIFDDQFSVERPDGSNFTLKIRSTKLEDSAMYFCASTPQGNYGYTFGSGTRLTVV.

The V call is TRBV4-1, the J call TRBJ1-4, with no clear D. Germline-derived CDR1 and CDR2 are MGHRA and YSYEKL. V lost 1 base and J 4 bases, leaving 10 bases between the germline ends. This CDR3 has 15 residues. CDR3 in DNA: TGCGCCAGCAGCCAAGCTCTTCAGAATAATGAAAAACTGTTTTTT. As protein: CASSQALQNNEKLFF.

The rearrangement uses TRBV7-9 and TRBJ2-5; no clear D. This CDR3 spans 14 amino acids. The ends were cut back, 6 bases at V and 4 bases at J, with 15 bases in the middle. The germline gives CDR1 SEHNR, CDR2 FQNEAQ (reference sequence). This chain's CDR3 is CASRSYDSLETQYF. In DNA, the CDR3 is TGTGCCAGCAGGTCTTACGATAGCTTAGAGACCCAGTACTTC.

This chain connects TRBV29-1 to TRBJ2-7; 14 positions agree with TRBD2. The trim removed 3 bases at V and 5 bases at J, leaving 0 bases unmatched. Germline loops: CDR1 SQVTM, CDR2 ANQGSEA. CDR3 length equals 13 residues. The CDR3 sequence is CSVETSGGDEQYF. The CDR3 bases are TGCAGCGTTGAGACTAGCGGGGGGGACGAGCAGTACTTC.

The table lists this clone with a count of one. In nucleotides, the CDR3 is TGTGCCAGCAGCGTAGCTAGCGGGGGGGCGGGTGAGCAGTTCTTC. Its translation is CASSVASGGAGEQFF. The gene calls are TRBV9 and TRBJ2-1; 12 positions match TRBD2. Trimming cost V 0 bases and J 9 bases; bases outside gene matches: 4. The CDR3 totals 15 residues. Germline CDR1 and CDR2: SGDLS and YYNGEE. Together with reference TRBV9 and TRBJ2-1, the CDR3 gives the full variable domain: DSGVTQTPKHLITATGQRVTLRCSPRSGDLSVYWYQQSLDQGLQFLIQYYNGEERAKGNILERFSAQQFPDLHSELNLSSLELGDSALYFCASSVASGGAGEQFFGPGTRLTVL.

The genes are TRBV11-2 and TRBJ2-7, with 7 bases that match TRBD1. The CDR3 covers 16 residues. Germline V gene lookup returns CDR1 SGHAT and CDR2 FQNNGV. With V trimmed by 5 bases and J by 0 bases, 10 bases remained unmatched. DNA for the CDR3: TGTGCCAGCAGCCCGGTCGGGACAGTGAGCTCCTACGAGCAGTACTTC. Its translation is CASSPVGTVSSYEQYF. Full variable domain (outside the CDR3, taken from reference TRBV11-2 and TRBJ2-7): EAGVAQSPRYKIIEKRQSVAFWCNPISGHATLYWYQQILGQGPKLLIQFQNNGVVDDSQLPKDRFSAERLKGVDSTLKIQPAKLEDSAVYLCASSPVGTVSSYEQYFGPGTRLTVT.

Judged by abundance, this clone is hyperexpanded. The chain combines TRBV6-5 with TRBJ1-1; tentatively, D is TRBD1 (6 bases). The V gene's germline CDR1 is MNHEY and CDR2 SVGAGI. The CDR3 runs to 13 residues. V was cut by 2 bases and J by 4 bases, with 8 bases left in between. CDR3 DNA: TGTGCCAGCAGTTACCAGGGGAGCACTGAAGCTTTCTTT. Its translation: CASSYQGSTEAFF.

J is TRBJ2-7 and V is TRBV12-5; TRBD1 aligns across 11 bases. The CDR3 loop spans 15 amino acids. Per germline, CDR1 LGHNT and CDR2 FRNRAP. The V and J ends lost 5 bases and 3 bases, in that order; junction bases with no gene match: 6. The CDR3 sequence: CASGASGTGGYEQYF. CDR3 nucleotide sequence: TGTGCTAGTGGTGCTAGCGGGACAGGGGGCTACGAGCAGTACTTC.

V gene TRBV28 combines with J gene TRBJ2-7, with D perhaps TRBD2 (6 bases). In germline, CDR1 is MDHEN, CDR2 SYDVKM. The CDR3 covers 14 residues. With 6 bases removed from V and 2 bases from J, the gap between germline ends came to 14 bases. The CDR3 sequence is CASSEAGGAYEQYF. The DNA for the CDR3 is TGTGCCAGCAGCGAAGCGGGCGGGGCCTACGAGCAGTACTTC.

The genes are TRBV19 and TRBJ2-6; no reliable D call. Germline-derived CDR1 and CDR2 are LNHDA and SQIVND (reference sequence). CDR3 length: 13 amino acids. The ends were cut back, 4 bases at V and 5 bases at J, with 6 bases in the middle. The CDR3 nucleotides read TGTGCCAGTAGTACCCGGTGGGCCAACGTCCTGACTTTC. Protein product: CASSTRWANVLTF.

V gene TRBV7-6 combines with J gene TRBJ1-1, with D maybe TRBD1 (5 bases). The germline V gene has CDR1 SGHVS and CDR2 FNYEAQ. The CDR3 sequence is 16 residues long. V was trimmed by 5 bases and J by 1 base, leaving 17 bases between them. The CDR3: CASSLPTAKANTEAFF. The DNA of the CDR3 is TGTGCCAGCAGCCTACCGACAGCCAAGGCGAACACTGAAGCTTTCTTT.

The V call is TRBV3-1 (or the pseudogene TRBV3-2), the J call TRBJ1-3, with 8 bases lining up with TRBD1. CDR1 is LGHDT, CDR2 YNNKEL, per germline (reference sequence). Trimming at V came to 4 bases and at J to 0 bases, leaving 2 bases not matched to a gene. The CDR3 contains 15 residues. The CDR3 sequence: CASSRGQGSGNTIYF. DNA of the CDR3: TGTGCCAGCAGCCGCGGACAGGGCTCTGGAAACACCATATATTTT.